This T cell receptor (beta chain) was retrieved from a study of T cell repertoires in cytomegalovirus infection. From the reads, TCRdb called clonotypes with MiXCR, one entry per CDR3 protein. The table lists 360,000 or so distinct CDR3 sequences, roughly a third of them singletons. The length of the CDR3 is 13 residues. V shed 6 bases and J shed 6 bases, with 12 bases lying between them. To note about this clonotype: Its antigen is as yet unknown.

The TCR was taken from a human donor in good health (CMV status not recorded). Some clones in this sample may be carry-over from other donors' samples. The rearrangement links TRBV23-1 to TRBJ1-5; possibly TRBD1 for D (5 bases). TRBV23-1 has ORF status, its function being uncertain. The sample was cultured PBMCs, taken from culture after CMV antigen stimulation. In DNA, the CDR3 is TGCGCCAGCAGCGGGTGGGGGATTCAGCCCCAGCATTTT. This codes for CASSGWGIQPQHF.